This record covers a single TCR beta chain. What it binds is not known. Clones were read by immunoSEQ multiplex PCR, and TCRdb kept only the in-frame ones, dropping some. The sample includes roughly 160,000 clones, 70% to 85% seen only once; the top ten take about 4.5%. Genomic DNA (about 2 micrograms) was obtained from cryopreserved PBMCs for construction of TCR beta libraries. The data are from a study of cytotoxic CD8 clonotypes in ibrutinib-treated CLL. On the study more broadly: In all, about a dozen patients were relapsed/refractory, some 14 were treatment-naive and roughly 18 were IGHV unmutated. Responses: roughly 24 partial, 2 complete; after median around 70 months, around 15 stayed remitted, about twelve progressed.

Findings and limits, study-wide: Public clonotypes, rarely seen, contracted or held steady on treatment.

V was cut by 5 bases and J by 5 bases, with 19 bases left in between. Germline CDR1 is SGHTA and CDR2 is FQGNSA. This CDR3 spans 16 amino acids. This rearrangement joins TRBV7-2 to TRBJ2-4, with TRBD2 as a possible D gene (6 bases). The receptor was derived from a human donor with chronic lymphocytic leukemia. Material: PBMCs, obtained after 24 months of ibrutinib treatment. CDR3 amino acids: CASSPQVGGLQNIQYF. In nucleotides, the CDR3 is TGTGCCAGCAGCCCCCAGGTTGGGGGACTTCAAAACATTCAGTACTTC.